A single sample gave rise to the 20 T cell receptor beta chains below, sequenced in a study of blood T cells in healthy people across ages (dated by TCRdb to the mid-2010s). The receptor library was made with 5' RACE. Sequencing instrument: Illumina HiSeq 2500. A second PCR of about 7 to 12 cycles was run with a J-beta primer mix and a sample-barcoded 5' primer. TCRdb handled the public reads itself, with Q25 trimming in fastp and clone calling in MiXCR, and kept productive beta chains. Every entry covers one CDR3 protein and lists the most common genes and DNA from its rows. The sample records around 1.5 million distinct CDR3 sequences, 35% to 45% of which are singletons. The top ten constitute roughly 7.9% of the sample. Sequencing was performed on blood. The origin of the receptors is a woman between 18 and 29 years old in good health.

V is TRBV6-5 and J is TRBJ2-7; D assignment may be TRBD1 or TRBD2 (7 bases each). V was shortened by 8 bases and J by 5 bases, with 25 bases between the two germline ends. CDR3 length equals 16 residues. Germline CDR1 reads MNHEY; CDR2 reads SVGAGI. The CDR3, as DNA: TGTGCCAGCGCTCCAGGGGGGGACCCGAGTTTCCACGAGCAGTACTTC. It translates to CASAPGGDPSFHEQYF.

CDR3 amino acids: CASSERRGETYEQYF. CDR3 nucleotide sequence: TGTGCCAGCAGTGAACGCCGCGGGGAAACCTACGAGCAGTACTTC. The chain employs TRBV2 and TRBJ2-7; TRBD2 might be the D (6 bases). The V gene's germline CDR1 is SNHLY and CDR2 FYNNEI. V was cut by 2 bases and J by 2 bases, with 13 bases left in between. There are 15 residues in the CDR3.

This clonotype showed up just once. The gene calls are TRBV7-2 and TRBJ2-1; tentative D call: TRBD1 (6 bases). The CDR3 loop spans 13 amino acids. Germline CDR1 reads SGHTA; CDR2 reads FQGNSA. Trimming took off 4 bases at V and 12 bases at J, with 16 bases between the two ends. The CDR3 DNA is TGTGCCAGCAGCTACACGACAGGTTCGGGGCAGTTCTTC. Its translation: CASSYTTGSGQFF.

This clonotype appeared once. The V and J genes are TRBV6-1 and TRBJ2-4; a possible D gene is TRBD2 (6 bases). This CDR3 spans 13 amino acids. V shed 8 bases and J shed 13 bases, with 21 bases lying between them. Per the germline V gene, CDR1 is MNHNS and CDR2 is SASEGT. The CDR3 region is CASGNFPDYGQYF. CDR3 in DNA: TGTGCCAGCGGGAACTTTCCGGACTACGGGCAGTACTTC.

The V call is TRBV29-1, the J call TRBJ1-1; maybe TRBD1 (5 bases). V lost 8 bases to trimming and J lost 4 bases, with 17 bases between them. CDR1 and CDR2 (germline): SQVTM, ANQGSEA. This CDR3 is built from 13 residues. For the CDR3, the DNA is TGCAGCCAAAGACAGAGGGAAGGCACTGAAGCTTTCTTT. Amino acid sequence: CSQRQREGTEAFF.

This clonotype was seen a handful of times. The gene calls are TRBV27 and TRBJ1-2; TRBD1 is a possible D gene (6 bases). CDR3 length equals 12 residues. Germline CDR1 is MNHEY and CDR2 is SMNVEV (reference sequence). V lost 6 bases, J lost 7 bases, and 12 bases lay in between. DNA for the CDR3: TGTGCCAGCAGGTTGGGGGCCTCTGGCTACACCTTC. As protein: CASRLGASGYTF.

This clonotype was seen more than once but under ten times. The CDR3 region is CASSDPGIGTIYF. In DNA, the CDR3 is TGTGCCAGCAGTGATCCGGGGATCGGGACCATATATTTT. This sequence joins TRBV2 and TRBJ1-3; D is undetermined. Between the trimmed V and J ends, which lost 3 bases and 10 bases, there was a span of 13 bases. This CDR3 contains 13 residues. CDR1 is SNHLY and CDR2 is FYNNEI in the germline V gene.

The table lists this clonotype with a few counts. The J gene is TRBJ2-3, the V gene TRBV10-3, with no clear D. Trimming pared 6 bases from V and 2 bases from J, leaving 6 bases between. The CDR3 is 12 amino acids. Looked up from germline, CDR1 is ENHRY and CDR2 is SYGVKD. CDR3 loop: CAIRSATDTQYF. CDR3 sequence (DNA): TGTGCCATCAGATCGGCCACAGATACGCAGTATTTT.

The rearrangement joins TRBV20-1 to TRBJ2-7, with 9 bases lining up with TRBD2. Germline V CDR1 and CDR2: DFQATT, SNEGSKA (reference sequence). The CDR3 is 15 amino acids. V dropped 0 bases and J dropped 6; count of bases not matched to a gene: 9. This chain's CDR3 is CSARDPRAGGPEQYF. In nucleotides, the CDR3 is TGCAGTGCTAGAGATCCCAGAGCGGGAGGTCCCGAGCAGTACTTC.

This clonotype was detected a few times. V and J are TRBV20-1 and TRBJ2-1; 8 bases are a match to TRBD1. There are 14 residues in the CDR3. Germline V CDR1 and CDR2: DFQATT, SNEGSKA (reference sequence). Trimming at V came to 6 bases and at J to 3 bases, leaving 7 bases not matched to a gene. The CDR3 DNA reads TGCAGTGCGTTGGACAGGGTTTTCTACAATGAGCAGTTCTTC. It specifies CSALDRVFYNEQFF.

The chain has TRBV10-3 and TRBJ2-5; D unresolved. The length of the CDR3 is 14 residues. Trimming took off 6 bases at V and 4 bases at J, with 15 bases between the two ends. Per the germline V gene, CDR1 is ENHRY and CDR2 is SYGVKD. The DNA for the CDR3 is TGTGCCATCAGGCGTAAGGGTGATATAGAGACCCAGTACTTC. This gives the protein CAIRRKGDIETQYF.

This chain connects TRBV5-1 to TRBJ1-4; D might be TRBD1 (5 bases). The CDR3 has 15 amino acids. Germline V gene lookup returns CDR1 SGHRS and CDR2 YFSETQ. V was trimmed by 0 bases and J by 1 base, leaving 7 bases between them. The CDR3, as DNA: TGCGCCAGCAGCTTGGGTCAGGGAACTAATGAAAAACTGTTTTTT. As protein: CASSLGQGTNEKLFF.

The chain employs TRBV4-2 and TRBJ2-7; possible D gene TRBD2, 6 bases. The CDR3 has 15 amino acids. CDR1 and CDR2 (germline): LGHNA, YNFKEQ. The V end lost 1 base, the J end lost 3 bases, and 13 bases lay between the germline ends. CDR3 DNA sequence: TGTGCCAGCAGCCAAGTTGAGGGAGCGGGCTACGAGCAGTACTTC. It yields the protein CASSQVEGAGYEQYF.

The V gene is TRBV10-3, the J gene TRBJ2-5; D uncertain. V lost 0 bases and J 1 base, leaving 3 bases between the germline ends. Germline CDR1 ENHRY, CDR2 SYGVKD. The length of the CDR3 is 13 residues. In DNA, the CDR3 is TGTGCCATCAGTGAGTCTGTCCAAGAGACCCAGTACTTC. Translation: CAISESVQETQYF.

CDR3 sequence: CASSPVRLDLEQFF. DNA of the CDR3: TGTGCCAGCAGCCCTGTCCGACTAGACCTTGAGCAGTTCTTC. The V and J genes are TRBV7-2 and TRBJ2-1, with a tentative D call TRBD2 (6 bases). Germline CDR1 and CDR2: SGHTA and FQGNSA. V was pared by 5 bases and J by 9 bases, with 17 bases between. The CDR3 has 14 amino acids.

This chain links TRBV12-3 or TRBV12-4 with TRBJ1-5; TRBD1 aligns across 10 bases. V shed 6 bases, J shed 6 bases, and the junction held 5 bases outside the gene matches. The CDR3 consists of 14 residues. The CDR3 spells CASSDRGLGQPQHF. The CDR3 nucleotides read TGTGCCAGCAGCGACAGGGGGCTAGGTCAGCCCCAGCATTTT.

This clonotype was picked up a small number of times. The gene calls are TRBV5-1 and TRBJ1-1; D unresolved. Germline CDR1 reads SGHRS; CDR2 reads YFSETQ. V dropped 2 bases and J dropped 0 bases, with 11 bases sitting between them. The CDR3 sequence is 15 residues long. The CDR3 coding sequence is TGCGCCAGCAGCTTATACAGCACCGTGAACACTGAAGCTTTCTTT. Residues: CASSLYSTVNTEAFF.

The V gene is TRBV13, the J gene TRBJ2-1; TRBD2 aligns across 12 bases. Germline CDR1 PRHDT, CDR2 FYEKMQ (reference sequence). The CDR3 sequence is 18 residues long. The V gene end was trimmed by 4 bases and the J gene end by 5 bases; junction bases not matched to a gene: 12. This chain's CDR3 is CASSSWTSGILEDNEQFF. CDR3 nucleotides: TGTGCCAGCAGCTCATGGACTAGCGGGATCCTTGAAGACAATGAGCAGTTCTTC.

There are a few counts of this clonotype. This rearrangement joins TRBV4-1 to TRBJ1-2, with 8 bases identical to TRBD1. V was clipped by 0 bases and J by 3 bases; unmatched bases: 15. CDR3 length: 19 amino acids. Per germline, CDR1 MGHRA and CDR2 YSYEKL. The chain's CDR3 is CASSQERGQTGEFDYGYTF. The CDR3 DNA reads TGCGCCAGCAGCCAAGAGAGGGGCCAGACAGGGGAATTCGACTATGGCTACACCTTC.

The rearrangement uses TRBV7-9 and TRBJ1-2, with D maybe TRBD1 (5 bases). Trimming took 2 bases from V and 4 from J, leaving 14 bases between them. The CDR3 consists of 15 residues. Germline loops: CDR1 SEHNR, CDR2 FQNEAQ (reference sequence). CDR3 sequence reads: CASSLKGQALYGYTF. In nucleotides, the CDR3 is TGTGCCAGCAGCTTAAAGGGGCAGGCCCTCTATGGCTACACCTTC.